This TCR beta chain was sequenced in a study of shared clonotypes between healthy human individuals. The data were produced by immunoSEQ multiplex PCR, yet TCRdb's version contains in-frame clones alone and is incomplete. Among more than 1.2 million clones, roughly 98.5% were seen once, and the ten largest hold roughly 0.36%. The CDR3 extends over 18 amino acids. With 0 bases clipped from V and 3 bases from J, the junction kept 6 bases outside the gene matches. Germline loops: CDR1 KGHSH, CDR2 LQKENI. The chain couples TRBV18 to TRBJ2-2; 11 bases are a match to TRBD2. The material sequenced was naive CD4+ T cells sorted from blood. Subset specified: CD45RA+ positively selected. The source of this sequence is a man aged 25-40 years in good health. The CDR3 loop reads CASSPPPSGRFDTGELFF. CDR3 in DNA: TGTGCCAGCTCACCACCCCCTAGCGGGAGGTTTGACACCGGGGAGCTGTTTTTT.